This TCR beta chain was identified during a study of blood T cell repertoires in COVID-19. Study as a whole: Acute-phase and convalescent COVID-19 samples originated in the United States, Italy and Spain. PBMCs, B-cell-depleted T cells, or T cells were the source of the cDNA or gDNA that made up the material.

The CDR3 runs to 17 residues. Germline V gene data show CDR1 as MNHEY and CDR2 as SMNVEV (reference sequence). V gave up 5 bases and J gave up 3 bases; unmatched junction bases: 10. Study processing details: Nucleated cell number was recorded as an estimate derived from reference gene primer amplification. Sequenced by immunoSEQ multiplex PCR; TCRdb stores in-frame clones only, minus some. For V, J and clone size, that table is used; D and trimming come from the DNA. The data contain approximately 250,000 clones, around 84% of them seen just once; the ten biggest clones take up 3.5% to 5%. The chain has TRBV27 and TRBJ1-3; 10 nucleotides line up with TRBD1. The sequenced material came from peripheral blood. The sequence derives from a man in his fifties or sixties with acute or convalescent COVID-19. The DNA of the CDR3 is TGTGCCAGCAGTCGGCTTCGGACAGGGGGTAGTGGAAACACCATATATTTT. It specifies CASSRLRTGGSGNTIYF.